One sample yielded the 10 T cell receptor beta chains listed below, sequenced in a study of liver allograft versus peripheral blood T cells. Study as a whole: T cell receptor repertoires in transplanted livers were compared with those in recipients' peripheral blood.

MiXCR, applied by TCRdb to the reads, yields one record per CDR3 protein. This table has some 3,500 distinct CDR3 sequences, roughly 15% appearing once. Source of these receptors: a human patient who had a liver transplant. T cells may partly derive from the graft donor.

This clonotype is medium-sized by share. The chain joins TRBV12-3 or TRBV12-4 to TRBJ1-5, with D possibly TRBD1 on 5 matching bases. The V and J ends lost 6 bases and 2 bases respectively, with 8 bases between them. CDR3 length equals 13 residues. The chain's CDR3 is CASSPRGNQPQHF. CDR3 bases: TGTGCCAGCAGCCCCAGGGGCAATCAGCCCCAGCATTTT.

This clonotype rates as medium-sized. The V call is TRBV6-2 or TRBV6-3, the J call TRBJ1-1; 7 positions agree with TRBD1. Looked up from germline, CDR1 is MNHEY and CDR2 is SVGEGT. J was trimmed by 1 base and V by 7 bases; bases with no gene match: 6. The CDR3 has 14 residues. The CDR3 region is CASNHNRGNTEAFF. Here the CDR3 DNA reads TGTGCCAGCAACCACAACAGGGGGAACACTGAAGCTTTCTTT.

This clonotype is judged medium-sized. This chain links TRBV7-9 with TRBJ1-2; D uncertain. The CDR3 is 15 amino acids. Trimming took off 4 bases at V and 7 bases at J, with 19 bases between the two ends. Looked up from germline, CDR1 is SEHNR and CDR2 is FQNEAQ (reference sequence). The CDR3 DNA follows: TGTGCCAGCAGCTCCCTGCCCACCAGTGCGGCTGGCTACACCTTC. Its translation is CASSSLPTSAAGYTF.

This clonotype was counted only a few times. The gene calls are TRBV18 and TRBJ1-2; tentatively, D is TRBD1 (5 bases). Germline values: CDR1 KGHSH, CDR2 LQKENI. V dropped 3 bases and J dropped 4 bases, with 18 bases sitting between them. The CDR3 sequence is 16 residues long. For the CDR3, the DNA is TGTGCCAGCTCACCGGGACGGGGCGACCGGGGCTATGGCTACACCTTC. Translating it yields CASSPGRGDRGYGYTF. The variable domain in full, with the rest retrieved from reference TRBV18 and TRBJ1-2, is NAGVMQNPRHLVRRRGQEARLRCSPMKGHSHVYWYRQLPEEGLKFMVYLQKENIIDESGMPKERFSAEFPKEGPSILRIQQVVRGDSAAYFCASSPGRGDRGYGYTFGSGTRLTVV.

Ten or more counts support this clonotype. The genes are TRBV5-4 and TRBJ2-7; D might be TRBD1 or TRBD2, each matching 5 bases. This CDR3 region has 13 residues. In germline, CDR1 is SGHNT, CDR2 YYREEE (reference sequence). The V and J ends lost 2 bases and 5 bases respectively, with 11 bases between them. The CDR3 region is CASSFARGHEQYF. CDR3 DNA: TGTGCCAGCAGCTTTGCGAGGGGCCACGAGCAGTACTTC. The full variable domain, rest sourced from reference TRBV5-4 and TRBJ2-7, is ETGVTQSPTHLIKTRGQQVTLRCSSQSGHNTVSWYQQALGQGPQFIFQYYREEENGRGNFPPRFSGLQFPNYSSELNVNALELDDSALYLCASSFARGHEQYFGPGTRLTVT.

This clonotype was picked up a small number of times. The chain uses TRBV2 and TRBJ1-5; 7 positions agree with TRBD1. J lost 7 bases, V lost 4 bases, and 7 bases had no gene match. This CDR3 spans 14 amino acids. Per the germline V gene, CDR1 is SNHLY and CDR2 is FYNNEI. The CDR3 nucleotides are TGTGCCAGCAGTGTGCGACAGGGCACCCAGCCCCAGCATTTT. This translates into CASSVRQGTQPQHF.

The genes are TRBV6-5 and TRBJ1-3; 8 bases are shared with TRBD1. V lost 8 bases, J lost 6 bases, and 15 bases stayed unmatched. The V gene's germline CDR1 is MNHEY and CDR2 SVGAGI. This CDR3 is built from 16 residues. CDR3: CASCQSVTGGANTIYF. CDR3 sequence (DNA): TGTGCCAGCTGCCAGAGCGTCACAGGGGGAGCAAACACCATATATTTT.

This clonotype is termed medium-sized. CDR3 amino acids: CASSLYGSPSTDTQYF. The CDR3 nucleotides read TGTGCCAGCAGCCTTTATGGGTCCCCTAGCACAGATACGCAGTATTTT. The V call is TRBV5-4, the J call TRBJ2-3; unclear D gene. CDR1 is SGHNT and CDR2 is YYREEE in the germline V gene (reference sequence). Trimming cost V 4 bases and J 0 bases, with 15 bases left between them. The CDR3 is 16 amino acids.

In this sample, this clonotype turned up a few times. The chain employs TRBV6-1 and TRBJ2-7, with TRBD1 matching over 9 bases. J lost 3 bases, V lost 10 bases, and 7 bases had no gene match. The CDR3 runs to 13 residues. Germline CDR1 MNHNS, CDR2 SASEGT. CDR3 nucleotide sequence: TGTGCCACTATGGGACAGGGCTTCTACGAGCAGTACTTC. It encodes CATMGQGFYEQYF.

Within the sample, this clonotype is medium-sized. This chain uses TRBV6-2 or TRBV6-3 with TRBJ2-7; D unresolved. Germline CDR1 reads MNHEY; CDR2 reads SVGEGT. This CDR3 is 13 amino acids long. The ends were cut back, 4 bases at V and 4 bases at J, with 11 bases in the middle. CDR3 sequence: CASSSLDRYEQYV. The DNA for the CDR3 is TGTGCCAGCAGTTCCCTAGATAGATACGAGCAGTACGTC.